Listed below are T cell receptor beta chains from one sample, sequenced in a study of regulatory T cells in long-lasting Graves disease. A single record per CDR3 protein comes from TCRdb applying MiXCR to the multiplex PCR reads. The table has about 470,000 distinct CDR3 sequences, under 15% seen once; the top ten hold over 15%. These data also formed part of another study, on T cells in Graves' hyperthyroidism and ophthalmopathy.

The material was peripheral blood mononuclear cells (PBMCs), obtained at new diagnosis, from a patient treated with antithyroid drugs. The receptors come from a woman aged 25-40 years with Graves disease. CDR3s leave out the opening cysteine and the closing phenylalanine or tryptophan. The listing skips clone size in some rows; elsewhere it reads once, few, many or a size class.

j_call: TRBJ2-2
v_call: TRBV6-1
clone_size: -
cdr3_aa: ASRPTGTGLGELF

j_call: TRBJ2-1
v_call: TRBV12-5
clone_size: -
cdr3_aa: ATAPILLAGGRDNNYEQF

j_call: TRBJ2-1
v_call: TRBV6-1
clone_size: -
cdr3_aa: ASSLRPGINNEQF

j_call: TRBJ1-1
v_call: TRBV10-2
clone_size: many
cdr3_aa: ASSEHPWGNTEAF

j_call: TRBJ2-2
v_call: TRBV10-2
clone_size: few
cdr3_aa: ASSGVPNTGELF

j_call: TRBJ2-1
v_call: TRBV18
clone_size: few
cdr3_aa: ASSPLSGAEEYNEQF

j_call: TRBJ1-1
v_call: TRBV2
clone_size: many
cdr3_aa: ASSVTLENTEAF

j_call: TRBJ2-1
v_call: TRBV27
clone_size: many
cdr3_aa: ASSLSLLAGGGNEQF

j_call: TRBJ1-1
v_call: TRBV27
clone_size: many
cdr3_aa: ASSTVGTEAF

j_call: TRBJ2-1
v_call: TRBV20-1
clone_size: -
cdr3_aa: SARDASGINEQF

j_call: TRBJ1-1
v_call: TRBV5-1
clone_size: many
cdr3_aa: ASSPFRTGANTEAF

j_call: TRBJ1-2
v_call: TRBV3-1
clone_size: many
cdr3_aa: ASSQAPTGGYT

j_call: TRBJ2-2
v_call: TRBV5-1
clone_size: -
cdr3_aa: ASSTTEGTGELF

j_call: TRBJ2-1
v_call: TRBV10-2
clone_size: many
cdr3_aa: ASTSGDWVVNEQF

j_call: TRBJ1-1
v_call: TRBV6-1
clone_size: many
cdr3_aa: ASSDRGMNTEAF

j_call: TRBJ2-7
v_call: TRBV6-2/TRBV6-3
clone_size: many
cdr3_aa: ASSSALTRLAGNYEQY

j_call: TRBJ2-7
v_call: TRBV7-8
clone_size: many
cdr3_aa: ASSPSFWTDSYEQY

j_call: TRBJ1-4
v_call: TRBV4-1
clone_size: few
cdr3_aa: ASRLSLVEKELF

j_call: TRBJ1-2
v_call: TRBV30
clone_size: many
cdr3_aa: AWSVRGSPHYGYT

j_call: TRBJ2-7
v_call: TRBV7-8
clone_size: -
cdr3_aa: ASSLTGGDRGYEQY

j_call: TRBJ2-7
v_call: TRBV24-1
clone_size: many
cdr3_aa: ATYSVPYEQY

j_call: TRBJ2-5
v_call: TRBV6-1
clone_size: many
cdr3_aa: ASSIARTRFQETQY

j_call: TRBJ2-7
v_call: TRBV2
clone_size: many
cdr3_aa: ASSGFRSYEQY

j_call: TRBJ2-5
v_call: TRBV12-3/TRBV12-4
clone_size: -
cdr3_aa: ASSFRPLIGIQGGRETQY

j_call: TRBJ2-7
v_call: TRBV20-1
clone_size: few
cdr3_aa: SARQGASYEQY

j_call: TRBJ2-3
v_call: TRBV5-1
clone_size: few
cdr3_aa: ASSSLAPSTDTQY

j_call: TRBJ1-4
v_call: TRBV6-1
clone_size: -
cdr3_aa: ASSERGNNEKLF

j_call: TRBJ2-6
v_call: TRBV28
clone_size: -
cdr3_aa: ASSPPSAGTSFTNVLT

j_call: TRBJ2-5
v_call: TRBV20-1
clone_size: -
cdr3_aa: SARVVRPGETQY

j_call: TRBJ1-2
v_call: TRBV13
clone_size: many
cdr3_aa: ASSLDSAKGYT

j_call: TRBJ1-1
v_call: TRBV29-1
clone_size: many
cdr3_aa: SVELRLNTEAF

j_call: TRBJ2-1
v_call: TRBV7-3
clone_size: few
cdr3_aa: ASSRPLAEPYNEQF

j_call: TRBJ2-5
v_call: TRBV7-9
clone_size: -
cdr3_aa: ASSLLGFGETQY

j_call: TRBJ1-1
v_call: TRBV19
clone_size: -
cdr3_aa: ASSTPTENTEAF

j_call: TRBJ1-2
v_call: TRBV2
clone_size: many
cdr3_aa: ASSEASGTRGYT

j_call: TRBJ1-1
v_call: TRBV12-3/TRBV12-4
clone_size: -
cdr3_aa: ASRRDRVNTEAF

j_call: TRBJ2-2
v_call: TRBV3-1
clone_size: many
cdr3_aa: ASSIEPSGTGELF

j_call: TRBJ2-5
v_call: TRBV6-1
clone_size: many
cdr3_aa: ASSPKREGYQETQY

j_call: TRBJ1-1
v_call: TRBV4-1
clone_size: -
cdr3_aa: ASSQEKYFLVQAF

j_call: TRBJ1-1
v_call: TRBV19
clone_size: few
cdr3_aa: ASSIKGMLTEAF

j_call: TRBJ2-1
v_call: TRBV28
clone_size: few
cdr3_aa: ASSLWRTGSASYNEQF

j_call: TRBJ1-5
v_call: TRBV6-1
clone_size: many
cdr3_aa: ASSPSGDQPQH

j_call: TRBJ1-2
v_call: TRBV7-9
clone_size: many
cdr3_aa: ASSLITGDYGYT

j_call: TRBJ2-7
v_call: TRBV11-1
clone_size: many
cdr3_aa: ASSFNIRGPYEQY

j_call: TRBJ1-1
v_call: TRBV18
clone_size: few
cdr3_aa: ASSPPIMDGEAF

j_call: TRBJ2-7
v_call: TRBV5-4
clone_size: -
cdr3_aa: ASSPPGVAGTYEQY

j_call: TRBJ2-1
v_call: TRBV20-1
clone_size: few
cdr3_aa: SARDSGGVSYNEQF